A selection of T cell receptor beta chains follows, all from one sample in a study of shared clonotypes between healthy human individuals. Generated by immunoSEQ multiplex PCR, the TCRdb table keeps only in-frame clones and is missing some. The top ten clones hold roughly 0.13% of a sample with 2,100,000 or so clones, under 97% of them seen once. The sample was naive CD4+ T cells sorted from blood. The receptors were gathered from a man younger than 35 in good health. The CDR3 runs from the conserved cysteine through the conserved F or W. D genes are given only for firm matches. Expanded clones are given a class, and other clones once, few, many or no size at all.

j_call clone_size v_call d_call cdr3_aa cdr3_nt
TRBJ2-7 . TRBV30 . CAWRKLQGHEQYF TGTGCCTGGAGAAAACTCCAGGGCCACGAGCAGTACTTC
TRBJ1-5 . TRBV18 . CASSPGTLNQPQHF TGTGCCAGCTCACCGGGGACTTTAAATCAGCCCCAGCATTTT
TRBJ1-2 . TRBV19 . CASSTSKRPNYGYTF TGTGCCAGTAGTACCTCTAAGCGGCCGAACTATGGCTACACCTTC
TRBJ2-2 . TRBV7-3 . CASSLNGGAGELFF TGTGCCAGCAGCTTAAACGGAGGAGCCGGGGAGCTGTTTTTT
TRBJ1-2 once TRBV6-1 . CASSEAPFWGLGYTF TGTGCCAGCAGTGAAGCGCCGTTCTGGGGCCTAGGCTACACCTTC
TRBJ2-3 . TRBV7-9 . CASSLAGSTDTQYF TGTGCCAGCAGCCTCGCGGGGAGCACAGATACGCAGTATTTT
TRBJ2-2 . TRBV5-1 . CASSPDPGTGELFF TGCGCCAGCAGTCCGGACCCGGGGACCGGGGAGCTGTTTTTT
TRBJ2-3 . TRBV7-9 TRBD2 CASSLATGRATDTQYF TGTGCCAGCAGCTTAGCCACCGGGAGGGCCACAGATACGCAGTATTTT
TRBJ2-7 . TRBV4-2 TRBD2 CASSQEMAASGASYEQYF TGTGCCAGCAGCCAAGAAATGGCGGCTAGCGGGGCCTCCTACGAGCAGTACTTC
TRBJ2-3 . TRBV7-8 TRBD2 CASREVSGRGVSPDTQYF TGTGCCAGCAGGGAGGTTAGCGGGAGGGGAGTATCCCCAGATACGCAGTATTTT
TRBJ1-1 . TRBV30 . CAWSDSLWTEAFF TGTGCCTGGAGTGACTCCCTTTGGACTGAAGCTTTCTTT
TRBJ1-5 . TRBV6-6 . CATQEGGGYSNQPQHF TGTGCCACCCAGGAGGGGGGGGGATATAGCAATCAGCCCCAGCATTTT
TRBJ2-1 . TRBV5-1 TRBD2 CASSSGGFYNEQFF TGCGCCAGCAGCTCCGGGGGGTTCTACAATGAGCAGTTCTTC
TRBJ1-2 . TRBV10-3 . CAISGTEDYGYTF TGTGCCATCAGTGGGACAGAGGACTATGGCTACACCTTC
TRBJ2-5 . TRBV7-9 TRBD2 CASSHSGGGETQYF TGTGCCAGCAGCCATAGCGGGGGTGGAGAGACCCAGTACTTC
TRBJ2-5 . TRBV7-2 . CASSSSGGETQYF TGTGCCAGCAGCTCATCAGGGGGGGAGACCCAGTACTTC